These T cell receptor beta chains were read from a single sample in a study of CD8 T cells in Susac syndrome. TCRdb recomputed calls from the immunoSEQ multiplex PCR reads with MiXCR, one row per CDR3 protein. The table shows about 170,000 distinct CDR3 sequences, with 90% to 96% occurring only once. Sequencing input: CD4+ T cells from PBMCs. These receptors originate from a human donor with Susac syndrome. Each CDR3 is given with its conserved first and last residue. A D gene is named only where the DNA matches it firmly. Size is stated for part of the rows, as once, few or many counts, or as a class when the clone is expanded.

CDR3,size,V,D,J
CASTGSGANVLTF,-,TRBV6-5,-,TRBJ2-6
CASTPRGADTQYF,-,TRBV28,-,TRBJ2-3
CASSFSIAGGYGYTF,once,TRBV28,-,TRBJ1-2
CSVVGSTKRAFF,-,TRBV29-1,-,TRBJ1-1
CASSTTRGLGEYRNEQFF,-,TRBV12-3/TRBV12-4,-,TRBJ2-1
CASMDLAGRDEQFF,-,TRBV27,-,TRBJ2-1
CASSIDREGWIGNQPQHF,-,TRBV19,-,TRBJ1-5
CAWSVGSTDTQYF,-,TRBV30,-,TRBJ2-3
CASSLDGGGADTQYF,-,TRBV7-2,TRBD2,TRBJ2-3
CASSEGPGTGEDEQYF,-,TRBV14,TRBD1,TRBJ2-7
CASSFDGATYNEQFF,-,TRBV11-2,-,TRBJ2-1
CASSQVYRNEQFF,-,TRBV4-1,-,TRBJ2-1
CSVEGALGHNEQFF,-,TRBV29-1,-,TRBJ2-1
CASEQGGSPLHF,-,TRBV2,-,TRBJ1-6
CASSVAISWSYGYTF,-,TRBV9,-,TRBJ1-2
CASSLGTIQETQYF,-,TRBV2,-,TRBJ2-5
CASSARATLTGKAYNEQFF,-,TRBV9,TRBD1,TRBJ2-1
CASSIGTLGELFF,-,TRBV19,-,TRBJ2-2
CAIRATGREQYF,-,TRBV10-3,TRBD1,TRBJ2-7
CASSPTKDRAHTGELFF,once,TRBV7-3,TRBD1,TRBJ2-2
CASSQDPRGAGANVLTF,-,TRBV4-2,-,TRBJ2-6
CASSQSIGSYNSPLHF,-,TRBV3-1,-,TRBJ1-6
CAWSGQGNNEQFF,-,TRBV30,-,TRBJ2-1
CAWKSRDRVNTEAFF,-,TRBV30,TRBD1,TRBJ1-1
CASKGDGLNTEAFF,-,TRBV5-1,-,TRBJ1-1
CASSFSTPGANEKLFF,-,TRBV12-3/TRBV12-4,-,TRBJ1-4
CASSLGESNQPQHF,-,TRBV5-1,-,TRBJ1-5
CSVPEFPGNTEAFF,-,TRBV29-1,-,TRBJ1-1
CASSSRAGMYQETQYF,-,TRBV7-9,TRBD2,TRBJ2-5